The 26 T cell receptor beta chains below come from one sample, sequenced in a study of cytomegalovirus exposure and HLA in healthy donors (dated by TCRdb to 2015 to 2018). Libraries were built with the immunoSEQ multiplex PCR assay. For the multiplex PCR, a mixture combining 60 forward primers for TCR Vbeta segments and 13 reverse primers for TCR Jbeta segments was used. TCRdb retrieved this table from immuneACCESS and kept in-frame rearrangements only. Not all clones are present; in checked studies, unresolved V genes account for under half, and no reason is known for the remainder. For this sample the table gives roughly 43,000 clones, of which 64% were detected only once. Approximately 8.4% of the sample lies in the top ten. Input material: PBMCs. The receptors shown here come from a human donor in good health.

The CDR3: CASSHLDRFSYEQYF. CDR3 DNA sequence: TGCGCCAGCAGCCATCTGGACAGGTTTTCCTACGAGCAGTACTTC. The chain carries TRBV4-1 and TRBJ2-7; 7 bases match TRBD1. Germline V gene lookup returns CDR1 MGHRA and CDR2 YSYEKL. V shed 3 bases, J shed 1 base, and the junction held 6 bases outside the gene matches. The CDR3 contains 15 residues.

The chain uses TRBV28 and TRBJ1-2; a possible D gene is TRBD1 (6 bases). The V end lost 4 bases, the J end lost 5 bases, and 14 bases lay between the germline ends. This CDR3 is built from 14 residues. CDR1 and CDR2 (germline): MDHEN, SYDVKM. The CDR3 DNA is TGTGCCAGCAGTTCTGCCGGGACACTTTATGGCTACACCTTC. It codes for CASSSAGTLYGYTF.

This clone has more than one count but fewer than ten. The V gene is TRBV7-2, the J gene TRBJ2-1; D remains unclear. Per germline, CDR1 SGHTA and CDR2 FQGNSA. The CDR3 is made up of 14 amino acids. Trimming removed 4 bases at V and 0 bases at J, with 7 bases between. CDR3 amino acids: CASSSSSSYNEQFF. CDR3 coding DNA: TGTGCCAGCAGCTCAAGTAGCTCCTACAATGAGCAGTTCTTC.

The CDR3 bases are TGCAGCGTCGCCCACGGACAGGGCGGATTCGGAGAGCAGTACTTC. This sequence encodes CSVAHGQGGFGEQYF. The chain links TRBV29-1 to TRBJ2-7; 8 nucleotides line up with TRBD1. CDR3 length equals 15 residues. After removal of 6 bases from V and 7 bases from J, the junction contained 17 bases not matched to a gene. Per the germline V gene, CDR1 is SQVTM and CDR2 is ANQGSEA.

CDR3: CASETSGGDTQYF. The CDR3 DNA reads TGCGCCAGTGAGACTAGCGGGGGGGATACGCAGTATTTT. The V call is TRBV5-1, the J call TRBJ2-3; 13 bases agree with TRBD2. The CDR3 contains 13 residues. Germline CDR1 SGHRS, CDR2 YFSETQ. V dropped 8 bases and J dropped 6; count of bases not matched to a gene: 3.

This clone has only a few counts. DNA of the CDR3: TGTGCCAGCTCACCCCTGGTAGCGGTTAACAATGAGCAGTTCTTC. The encoded protein is CASSPLVAVNNEQFF. The V and J genes are TRBV18 and TRBJ2-1, with D possibly being TRBD2 (6 bases). Trimming pared 3 bases from V and 5 bases from J, leaving 14 bases between. CDR3 length: 15 amino acids. Germline V gene sequence: CDR1 KGHSH, CDR2 LQKENI.

This clone was observed a few times. The chain couples TRBV9 to TRBJ2-3, with a possible D match to TRBD2 (6 bases). Trimming left V 3 bases short and J 2 bases short, with 10 bases between. Germline V lookup: CDR1 SGDLS, CDR2 YYNGEE. CDR3 length: 14 residues. In DNA form, the CDR3 reads TGTGCCAGCAGCGAGGGGACTTTCACAGATACGCAGTATTTT. Its translation: CASSEGTFTDTQYF.

This clone was counted a few times. This sequence joins TRBV30 and TRBJ1-3; 10 bases match TRBD1. Germline V CDR1 and CDR2: GTSNPN, SVGIG (reference sequence). V dropped 7 bases and J dropped 4; count of bases not matched to a gene: 4. The CDR3 is 13 residues long. CDR3 sequence (DNA): TGTGCCTTGACAGGGGGCGCGGGAAACACCATATATTTT. This sequence encodes CALTGGAGNTIYF.

The genes are TRBV7-2 and TRBJ2-5; 11 bases fit TRBD2. The V segment lost 5 bases and the J segment 7 bases; nucleotides outside the gene matches: 9. In germline, CDR1 is SGHTA, CDR2 FQGNSA. This CDR3 region has 15 residues. The DNA of the CDR3 is TGTGCCAGCAGCCCGACTAGCGGGGCCCGTATGACCCAGTACTTC. Its protein product is CASSPTSGARMTQYF.

The V and J genes are TRBV5-1 and TRBJ1-2; D perhaps matches TRBD1 (5 bases). CDR1 and CDR2 (germline): SGHRS, YFSETQ. The CDR3 consists of 16 residues. The V end was cut by 1 base, the J end by 2 bases, with 15 bases between. The CDR3 nucleotides are TGCGCCAGCAGCTTGAAGGGGCTCGATCTCAACTATGGCTACACCTTC. Amino acid sequence: CASSLKGLDLNYGYTF.

The chain joins TRBV28 to TRBJ2-1; the D gene is possibly TRBD2 (6 bases). This CDR3 has 14 amino acids. CDR1 is MDHEN, CDR2 SYDVKM, per germline. The V and J ends lost 3 bases and 3 bases respectively, with 9 bases between them. CDR3 DNA: TGTGCCAGCAGTTTCCGCGGGGACTACAATGAGCAGTTCTTC. Translated: CASSFRGDYNEQFF.

This clone was found once. The gene calls are TRBV19 and TRBJ1-2, with TRBD1 matching 7 bases. Germline assignment: CDR1 LNHDA and CDR2 SQIVND (reference sequence). The CDR3 has 14 amino acids. The junction had 6 bases not matched to a gene; V was cut back by 4 bases and J by 4 bases. The CDR3: CASSRGQLLYGYTF. The CDR3 DNA sequence: TGTGCCAGTAGTAGGGGACAGCTTCTCTATGGCTACACCTTC.

The chain has TRBV29-1 and TRBJ1-2; D unresolved. The V end lost 6 bases, the J end lost 2 bases, and 13 bases lay between the germline ends. Germline-derived CDR1 and CDR2 are SQVTM and ANQGSEA. The CDR3 runs 13 residues. The CDR3 DNA is TGCAGCGTCTCGCGGCATAAAAACTATGGCTACACCTTC. It translates to CSVSRHKNYGYTF.

The V call is TRBV28, the J call TRBJ2-7; no definite D call. CDR3 length: 12 amino acids. Between the trimmed V and J ends, which lost 7 bases and 3 bases, there was a span of 10 bases. Looked up from germline, CDR1 is MDHEN and CDR2 is SYDVKM. CDR3 nucleotides: TGTGCCAGCACCCTCTCAGGCTACGAGCAGTACTTC. It codes for CASTLSGYEQYF.

The chain employs TRBV6-5 and TRBJ2-7; 7 bases are shared with TRBD1. V dropped 4 bases and J dropped 6; count of bases not matched to a gene: 12. The CDR3 totals 15 residues. CDR1 is MNHEY, CDR2 SVGAGI, per germline. Here the CDR3 reads CASSSPSQGVFEQYF. The CDR3 DNA reads as TGTGCCAGCAGTTCCCCGAGCCAGGGGGTTTTCGAGCAGTACTTC.

The V and J genes are TRBV10-3 and TRBJ1-2, with D possibly being TRBD1 (6 bases). CDR1 and CDR2 (germline): ENHRY, SYGVKD. The CDR3 spans 16 residues. The V gene lost 2 bases and the J gene lost 8 bases, with 21 bases spanning the gap. The CDR3 coding sequence is TGTGCCATCAGTGAGGGGCAGGGGACCCCTAGAGTAGGCTACACCTTC. It encodes CAISEGQGTPRVGYTF.

The genes are TRBV9 and TRBJ2-7, with 7 bases fitting TRBD2. The CDR3 extends over 14 amino acids. After removal of 0 bases from V and 5 bases from J, the junction contained 5 bases not matched to a gene. The V gene's germline CDR1 is SGDLS and CDR2 YYNGEE. The CDR3 DNA sequence: TGTGCCAGCAGCGTAGGGCTAGCGGTCGACGAGCAGTACTTC. Translating gives CASSVGLAVDEQYF.

V usage is TRBV19 and J usage is TRBJ1-3; a weak D match, TRBD1 (6 bases). Trimming took off 6 bases at V and 2 bases at J, with 8 bases between the two ends. The length of the CDR3 is 13 residues. The germline V gene has CDR1 LNHDA and CDR2 SQIVND (reference sequence). The CDR3 DNA reads as TGTGCCAGTAGCTACAGGGCTGGAAACACCATATATTTT. Translation: CASSYRAGNTIYF.

The chain employs TRBV7-8 and TRBJ2-5; the match to TRBD2 covers 10 bases. Germline V gene data show CDR1 as SGHVS and CDR2 as FQNEAQ. The CDR3 covers 16 residues. V was clipped by 5 bases and J by 0 bases; unmatched bases: 6. The CDR3 loop is CASSLKTSGYQETQYF. DNA of the CDR3: TGTGCCAGCAGCCTTAAGACTAGCGGGTACCAAGAGACCCAGTACTTC.

The chain combines TRBV28 with TRBJ1-3; D is unresolved. V dropped 5 bases and J dropped 0 bases, with 11 bases sitting between them. CDR3 length: 15 amino acids. Germline CDR1 is MDHEN and CDR2 is SYDVKM. CDR3 DNA: TGTGCCAGCAGTCCCCCCGGGGTCTCTGGAAACACCATATATTTT. It specifies CASSPPGVSGNTIYF.

V gene TRBV5-4 combines with J gene TRBJ1-6, with 7 bases that match TRBD1. Germline V gene data show CDR1 as SGHNT and CDR2 as YYREEE (reference sequence). Trimming cost V 4 bases and J 6 bases; bases outside gene matches: 4. The length of the CDR3 is 14 residues. The CDR3 is CASSSRQGNSPLHF. The CDR3 region has the DNA TGTGCCAGCAGCAGCCGACAGGGTAATTCACCCCTCCACTTT.

The chain employs TRBV18 and TRBJ1-3; no clear D gene. The CDR3 runs 12 residues. Trimming shortened V by 6 bases and J by 4 bases, and 7 bases separated the two germline ends. Germline-derived CDR1 and CDR2 are KGHSH and LQKENI. The DNA for the CDR3 is TGTGCCAGCTCCGTTCGGGGAAACACCATATATTTT. This sequence encodes CASSVRGNTIYF.

V and J are TRBV7-8 and TRBJ1-4; 8 bases are a match to TRBD1. V lost 1 base to trimming and J lost 6 bases; unmatched junction nucleotides: 10. Germline CDR1 reads SGHVS; CDR2 reads FQNEAQ. This CDR3 spans 17 amino acids. The CDR3 sequence: CASSLVVPQGVDEKLFF. The CDR3 nucleotides are TGTGCCAGCAGCTTAGTAGTCCCACAGGGGGTAGATGAAAAACTGTTTTTT.

V gene TRBV28 combines with J gene TRBJ1-6; 7 bases are shared with TRBD1. CDR1 and CDR2 (germline): MDHEN, SYDVKM. The CDR3 runs to 15 residues. J lost 6 bases, V lost 10 bases, and 12 bases had no gene match. CDR3 sequence reads: CATPGRGGGNSPLHF. In DNA form, the CDR3 reads TGTGCCACCCCGGGTCGAGGGGGCGGTAATTCACCCCTCCACTTT.

This clone is a singleton in its sample. This chain joins TRBV10-3 and TRBJ2-3; 14 bases agree with TRBD2. In germline, CDR1 is ENHRY, CDR2 SYGVKD. V dropped 5 bases and J dropped 5; count of bases not matched to a gene: 3. The CDR3 contains 15 residues. For the CDR3, the DNA is TGTGCCATCAGTACCGGGACTAGCGGGGGAGATACGCAGTATTTT. Its translation: CAISTGTSGGDTQYF.

The chain carries TRBV4-1 and TRBJ2-1; 12 bases align to TRBD1. There are 15 residues in the CDR3. From germline, CDR1 is MGHRA and CDR2 YSYEKL. After removal of 9 bases from V and 7 bases from J, the junction contained 10 bases not matched to a gene. This CDR3 is CASRGQGARQNEQFF. The CDR3 DNA follows: TGCGCCAGTAGGGGACAGGGGGCGAGGCAGAATGAGCAGTTCTTC.